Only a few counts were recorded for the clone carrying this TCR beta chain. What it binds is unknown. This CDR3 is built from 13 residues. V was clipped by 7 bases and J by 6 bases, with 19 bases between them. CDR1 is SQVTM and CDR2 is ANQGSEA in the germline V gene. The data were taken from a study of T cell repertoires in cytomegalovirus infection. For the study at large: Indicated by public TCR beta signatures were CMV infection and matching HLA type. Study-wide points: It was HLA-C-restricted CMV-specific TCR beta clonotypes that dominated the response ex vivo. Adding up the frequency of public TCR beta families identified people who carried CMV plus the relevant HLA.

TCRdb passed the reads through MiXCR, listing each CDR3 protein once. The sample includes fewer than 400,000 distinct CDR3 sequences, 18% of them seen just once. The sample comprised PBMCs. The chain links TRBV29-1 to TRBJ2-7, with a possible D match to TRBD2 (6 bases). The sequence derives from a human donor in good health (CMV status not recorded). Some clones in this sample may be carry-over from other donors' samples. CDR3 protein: CSADGGTLGEQYF. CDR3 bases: TGCAGCGCTGATGGGGGGACCCTGGGCGAGCAGTACTTC.